Given below is one T cell receptor (beta chain) in context. Its antigen remains undetermined. Sequences KGHSH (CDR1) and LQKENI (CDR2) are obtained from the germline V gene. Counted from cysteine to phenylalanine, this CDR3 has 15 amino acids. Nucleotide data are not available. The sample originates from a study of T cells expressing NK-cell markers (dated by TCRdb to about 2020). Looking at the study overall: Seven to nine donors provided sorted CD3+CD56+NKG2C+, CD3+CD56+NKG2C- and CD3+CD56-NKG2C+ T-cell subsets, whose TCR beta-chain repertoires were profiled. Seven of the eight sequenced donors were HCMV-seropositive and one was HCMV-seronegative. The eight sequenced donors were randomly selected healthy volunteers, three men and five women. Sequencing of the libraries produced 2 x 150 bp reads on Illumina HiSeq 2000/2500, MiSeq or NextSeq. The full study reports these points: Those dominant clonotypes were again the most abundant among CD3+CD56-NKG2C+ cells in a few donors, at about 28.3-65%. In more than 5 donors, the dominant CD3+CD56+NKG2C+ clonotypes ranked among the top 10 CD8+ clonotypes, making up roughly 1.0-8% of CD8+ T cells. It remained unclear whether the expanded NKG2C-expressing T cell clones were specific for HCMV antigens.

To determine HCMV serostatus, a commercial ELISA kit was used to detect HCMV-specific IgG in serum. Peripheral blood mononuclear cells were isolated from blood by Ficoll density gradient centrifugation. Sequencing took place on an Illumina HiSeq 2000. 5'RACE template switching, by which a universal primer site and unique molecular identifiers were added, was used to make TCR beta cDNA libraries. cDNA synthesis was primed from the TCR beta constant segment, followed by two successive PCR amplification steps. As for the authors' bioinformatics: MIGEC was used to demultiplex reads and group reads by UMI, and MiTCR was used to assemble and quantify clonotypes. To exclude erroneous sequences, any TCR cDNA sequence not supported by at least two reads was discarded. The tcR package was used for downstream repertoire analysis, and clonotypes were matched between fractions using CDR3 nucleotide sequence together with V segment. VDJmatch was used to annotate antigen specificity against VDJdb, with one amino acid substitution in CDR3 permitted. TCRdb reprocessed the reads; each CDR3 protein sequence makes one entry, and DNA is unavailable. It is TCRdb's table, rather than the study itself, that gives the V and J calls and clone size. The sample's table covers 550,000 to 600,000 distinct CDR3 sequences. The top ten clones comprise around 3.3% of the sample.

The clonotype comes from a man aged 18 to 35 in good health. Donor details come from another sample of the same person, matched by shared clones. The sequenced sample was blood T cells: a sorted CD56 or NKG2C T cell subset, CD4+ or CD8+ T cells, or bulk PBMC T cells (not recorded which). In this chain, TRBV18 is recombined with TRBJ2-1; TCRdb gives TRBD2 as the D gene, but with no DNA this cannot be confirmed. The encoded CDR3 is CASSPRGLADNEQFF.